This T cell receptor (beta chain) was captured by sequencing in a study of beta chain features in type 1 diabetes. Notes on the study in general: In every one of the four CD4+ subsets, TCRB CDR3s were moderately but significantly shorter in Type 1 diabetes patients.

With V trimmed by 4 bases and J by 5 bases, 5 bases remained unmatched. Per germline, CDR1 SGDLS and CDR2 YYNGEE. The CDR3 is 14 amino acids. The study reverse transcribed the entire isolated RNA, so it sequenced expressed TCRB transcripts. Generated by immunoSEQ multiplex PCR, the TCRdb table keeps only in-frame clones and is missing some. The sample lists approximately 360,000 clones, approximately 12% occurring once. This clone was found a few times. What it binds is unknown. This rearrangement joins TRBV9 to TRBJ2-5; 10 bases match TRBD2. The source of this sequence is a woman between 18 and 30 years old with type 1 diabetes. Sequencing was carried out using naive CD4+ T cells from blood. The CDR3 coding sequence is TGTGCCAGCAGCCGAGCGGGGGGGGCGGAGACCCAGTACTTC. Its protein product is CASSRAGGAETQYF.